The 26 T cell receptor beta chains presented below share a single source sample, sequenced in a study of cytomegalovirus exposure and HLA in healthy donors. Amplification used 60 Vbeta primers and 13 Jbeta primers. This table comes from immunoSEQ multiplex PCR, and its TCRdb copy is limited to in-frame clones, with some not included. The sample lists over 80,000 clones; more than 65% were seen once. Sequencing input: PBMCs. The source is a woman younger than 30 in good health and CMV-seropositive.

The chain is built from TRBV19 and TRBJ1-5; no clear D. Trimming removed 6 bases at V and 0 bases at J, with 9 bases between. This CDR3 region has 14 residues. Looked up from germline, CDR1 is LNHDA and CDR2 is SQIVND (reference sequence). In DNA form, the CDR3 reads TGTGCCAGTAGCCGTGACACTAGCAATCAGCCCCAGCATTTT. Protein: CASSRDTSNQPQHF.

The table lists this clone with a few counts. The chain uses TRBV6-6 and TRBJ2-7, with a tentative D call TRBD1 (7 bases). This CDR3 contains 15 residues. CDR1 is MNHNY and CDR2 is SVGAGI in the germline V gene (reference sequence). Trimming removed 8 bases at V and 1 base at J, with 18 bases between. DNA for the CDR3: TGTGCCAGCTGGGCCGGAGGGGGCTTTTCCTACGAGCAGTACTTC. It translates to CASWAGGGFSYEQYF.

The chain has TRBV10-3 and TRBJ2-3; 7 bases match TRBD1. Losses at the gene ends were 7 bases for V and 1 base for J; bases not matched to a gene: 2. This CDR3 is 13 amino acids long. From germline, CDR1 is ENHRY and CDR2 SYGVKD. The CDR3 loop is CAITGTGTDTQYF. CDR3 DNA sequence: TGTGCCATCACCGGGACAGGCACAGATACGCAGTATTTT.

The V and J genes are TRBV28 and TRBJ2-4; 8 bases map to TRBD2. The CDR3 loop spans 14 amino acids. Per germline, CDR1 MDHEN and CDR2 SYDVKM. V was clipped by 6 bases and J by 0 bases; unmatched bases: 1. The DNA of the CDR3 is TGTGCCAGCAGGGCGGGGGGAGCCAAAAACATTCAGTACTTC. The encoded protein is CASRAGGAKNIQYF.

The chain couples TRBV28 to TRBJ1-3; D remains unclear. The V end was cut by 6 bases, the J end by 1 base, with 13 bases between. The CDR3 totals 15 residues. In germline, CDR1 is MDHEN, CDR2 SYDVKM. Here the CDR3 DNA reads TGTGCCAGCAGCCCCCACAGATTATCTGGAAACACCATATATTTT. Residues: CASSPHRLSGNTIYF.

V is TRBV9 and J is TRBJ2-7; D is perhaps TRBD2 (5 bases). Germline lookup yields CDR1 SGDLS and CDR2 YYNGEE. This CDR3 is built from 16 residues. Trimming took off 1 base at V and 0 bases at J, with 14 bases between the two ends. The CDR3 protein is CASSVRGSPSSYEQYF. In nucleotides, the CDR3 is TGTGCCAGCAGCGTAAGAGGGTCCCCAAGCTCCTACGAGCAGTACTTC.

This chain joins TRBV6-4 and TRBJ2-1, with TRBD1 matching 7 bases. Germline V CDR1 and CDR2: MRHNA, SNTAGT. The V and J ends lost 8 bases and 4 bases, in that order; junction bases with no gene match: 5. This CDR3 is built from 13 residues. CDR3 region: CASSQGEYNEQFF. The DNA for the CDR3 is TGTGCCAGCTCCCAGGGGGAATACAATGAGCAGTTCTTC.

The J gene is TRBJ2-5, the V gene TRBV9, with TRBD2 identical over 8 bases. Trimming removed 3 bases from V and 2 bases from J; junction bases left unmatched: 9. In germline, CDR1 is SGDLS, CDR2 YYNGEE. The CDR3 has 16 amino acids. The CDR3 bases are TGTGCCAGCAGCGCAACCGGGACTAGGGTTCAAGAGACCCAGTACTTC. Amino acids: CASSATGTRVQETQYF. The full variable domain, rest sourced from reference TRBV9 and TRBJ2-5, is DSGVTQTPKHLITATGQRVTLRCSPRSGDLSVYWYQQSLDQGLQFLIQYYNGEERAKGNILERFSAQQFPDLHSELNLSSLELGDSALYFCASSATGTRVQETQYFGPGTRLLVL.

This sequence joins TRBV20-1 and TRBJ1-1; TRBD1 is a possible D gene (6 bases). The CDR3 loop spans 11 amino acids. The germline gives CDR1 DFQATT, CDR2 SNEGSKA (reference sequence). CDR3 DNA sequence: TGCAGCCTTAAAGGGGGGGCTGAAGCTTTCTTT. It codes for CSLKGGAEAFF.

The chain is built from TRBV13 and TRBJ1-2; the D is unclear. V lost 1 base, J lost 3 bases, and 21 bases lay in between. The CDR3 totals 18 residues. CDR1 and CDR2 from the germline V gene are PRHDT and FYEKMQ (reference sequence). This CDR3 is CASSLEPRSTGGYYGYTF. CDR3 bases: TGTGCCAGCAGCTTAGAACCCCGTTCGACGGGAGGATACTATGGCTACACCTTC.

This clone has just one count. This chain connects TRBV10-3 to TRBJ2-2; D might be TRBD2 (6 bases). Germline V gene data show CDR1 as ENHRY and CDR2 as SYGVKD. V gave up 2 bases and J gave up 2 bases, with 12 bases separating them. The CDR3 loop spans 16 amino acids. The CDR3 DNA reads as TGTGCCATCAGTGAGCCGGGGAGGTTTAACACCGGGGAGCTGTTTTTT. It translates to CAISEPGRFNTGELFF.

This chain connects TRBV28 to TRBJ2-7, with TRBD2 matching 9 bases. Germline loops: CDR1 MDHEN, CDR2 SYDVKM. Unmatched junction bases numbered 7, after V lost 8 bases and J lost 5 bases. The CDR3 loop spans 13 amino acids. The CDR3 spells CASLLLAGHEQYF. The CDR3, as DNA: TGTGCCAGCCTCCTGCTAGCGGGGCACGAGCAGTACTTC. Full variable domain (outside the CDR3, taken from reference TRBV28 and TRBJ2-7): DVKVTQSSRYLVKRTGEKVFLECVQDMDHENMFWYRQDPGLGLRLIYFSYDVKMKEKGDIPEGYSVSREKKERFSLILESASTNQTSMYLCASLLLAGHEQYFGPGTRLTVT.

The chain carries TRBV5-8 and TRBJ2-7; 7 bases map to TRBD2. Germline-derived CDR1 and CDR2 are SGHTS and YDEGEE. The CDR3 contains 14 residues. V shed 5 bases, J shed 7 bases, and the junction held 12 bases outside the gene matches. CDR3 DNA sequence: TGTGCCAGCAGAATCGGACTAGTGCCGGGAGAGCAGTACTTC. Translated, it gives CASRIGLVPGEQYF.

The chain recombines TRBV4-1 with TRBJ1-4; TRBD1 agrees at 9 bases. This CDR3 has 14 amino acids. Trimming cost V 1 base and J 8 bases; bases outside gene matches: 2. Germline V lookup: CDR1 MGHRA, CDR2 YSYEKL. The CDR3 DNA is TGCGCCAGCAGCCAAGCAGGACAGGGGGAAAAACTGTTTTTT. Protein product: CASSQAGQGEKLFF.

The rearrangement joins TRBV29-1 to TRBJ2-3; 12 bases line up with TRBD2. Losses at the gene ends were 3 bases for V and 4 bases for J; bases not matched to a gene: 8. This CDR3 comprises 16 residues. Germline CDR1 is SQVTM and CDR2 is ANQGSEA. The CDR3: CSVDPTSGSHPDTQYF. Here the CDR3 DNA reads TGCAGCGTTGATCCGACTAGCGGGAGTCATCCAGATACGCAGTATTTT.

This clone appeared a few times. The rearrangement uses TRBV19 and TRBJ1-5, with 8 bases that match TRBD1. CDR1 LNHDA and CDR2 SQIVND come from the germline V gene (reference sequence). This CDR3 region has 18 residues. Losses at the gene ends were 7 bases for V and 3 bases for J; bases not matched to a gene: 17. Here the CDR3 reads CASKGGDRRTPHNQPQHF. The DNA for the CDR3 is TGTGCCAGTAAGGGTGGGGACAGGAGAACCCCACACAATCAGCCCCAGCATTTT.

This clone was counted between two and nine times. CDR3 bases: TGTGCCAGCAGTGAAGGTAGCGGAGAGGCCGGGGAGCTGTTTTTT. Amino acid sequence: CASSEGSGEAGELFF. The genes are TRBV6-4 and TRBJ2-2; maybe TRBD2 (6 bases). Trimming took off 3 bases at V and 6 bases at J, with 14 bases between the two ends. Germline assignment: CDR1 MRHNA and CDR2 SNTAGT. The CDR3 loop spans 15 amino acids.

The CDR3 region has the DNA TGCAGCGCCATATTACAGGGGAACACTGAAGCTTTCTTT. It is translated as CSAILQGNTEAFF. This sequence joins TRBV29-1 and TRBJ1-1, with D tentatively TRBD1 (6 bases). This CDR3 comprises 13 residues. Germline V lookup: CDR1 SQVTM, CDR2 ANQGSEA. V was shortened by 7 bases and J by 1 base, with 13 bases between the two germline ends.

This chain joins TRBV5-1 and TRBJ1-1, with D possibly being TRBD1 (6 bases). This CDR3 has 15 amino acids. The V end was cut by 0 bases, the J end by 4 bases, with 13 bases between. CDR1 is SGHRS, CDR2 YFSETQ, per germline. CDR3 amino acids: CASSLALDSRTEAFF. CDR3 sequence (DNA): TGCGCCAGCAGCTTGGCCCTGGACAGCCGCACTGAAGCTTTCTTT.

The CDR3, as DNA: TGTGCCAGCAGCCTTAGCGGGGGTTACACCGGGGAGCTGTTTTTT. It translates to CASSLSGGYTGELFF. The chain has TRBV11-2 and TRBJ2-2; 9 bases are a match to TRBD2. J lost 3 bases, V lost 5 bases, and 4 bases had no gene match. CDR1 is SGHAT, CDR2 FQNNGV, per germline. The CDR3 spans 15 residues.

This clone was counted only a few times. The rearrangement uses TRBV4-2 and TRBJ2-1, with D possibly matching TRBD2 (7 bases). Per the germline V gene, CDR1 is LGHNA and CDR2 is YNFKEQ. The CDR3 is made up of 15 amino acids. The germline V and J ends were trimmed by 0 bases and 7 bases, with 13 bases remaining between them. For the CDR3, the DNA is TGTGCCAGCAGCCAAGATGAGGGGGGGCCTAATGAGCAGTTCTTC. Protein product: CASSQDEGGPNEQFF.

The rearrangement uses TRBV7-9 and TRBJ1-1; D unresolved. Trimming cost V 2 bases and J 13 bases, with 14 bases left between them. Germline-derived CDR1 and CDR2 are SEHNR and FQNEAQ (reference sequence). CDR3 size: 12 residues. Here the CDR3 reads CASSLSARELFF. The CDR3, as DNA: TGTGCCAGCAGCTTATCAGCACGGGAGCTTTTCTTT.

The rearrangement uses TRBV6-5 and TRBJ1-5, with D tentatively TRBD1 (6 bases). The CDR3 is made up of 10 amino acids. The germline gives CDR1 MNHEY, CDR2 SVGAGI. V lost 8 bases, J lost 9 bases, and 8 bases lay in between. The CDR3 bases are TGTGCCAGCGGCAGGGGGCCCCAGCATTTT. Translated: CASGRGPQHF.

The count of this clone is one. V is TRBV7-9 and J is TRBJ1-5; tentative D call: TRBD1 (6 bases). The CDR3 is 16 amino acids. Germline V gene lookup returns CDR1 SEHNR and CDR2 FQNEAQ (reference sequence). Trimming took 2 bases from V and 3 from J, leaving 14 bases between them. The CDR3 nucleotides are TGTGCCAGCAGCTTAAATCCGCCAGGGGCCAATCAGCCCCAGCATTTT. Protein product: CASSLNPPGANQPQHF. The variable domain in full, completed from reference TRBV7-9 and TRBJ1-5, reads DTGVSQNPRHKITKRGQNVTFRCDPISEHNRLYWYRQTLGQGPEFLTYFQNEAQLEKSRLLSDRFSAERPKGSFSTLEIQRTEQGDSAMYLCASSLNPPGANQPQHFGDGTRLSIL.

The chain joins TRBV7-2 to TRBJ2-7, with D unclear. The ends were cut back, 2 bases at V and 4 bases at J, with 12 bases in the middle. Germline CDR1 and CDR2: SGHTA and FQGNSA. This CDR3 is built from 14 residues. The CDR3 is CASSLYQASYEQYF. CDR3 sequence (DNA): TGTGCCAGCAGCTTATATCAGGCCAGTTACGAGCAGTACTTC.

The V and J genes are TRBV6-6 and TRBJ1-2; D is undetermined. V lost 5 bases, J lost 3 bases, and 10 bases lay in between. The germline CDR1 and CDR2 sequences are MNHNY and SVGAGI (reference sequence). This CDR3 has 13 amino acids. In DNA, the CDR3 is TGTGCCAGCAGTAAAACTCAGGACTATGGCTACACCTTC. As protein: CASSKTQDYGYTF.